Given below is one T cell receptor beta chain in context. No antigen is known for it. This specimen belongs to a study of T cell responses to AZD1222 COVID-19 vaccine. Study-level findings and limits: An increase in Spike-specific TCR breadth and depth was observed after two AZD1222 doses.

The CDR3 consists of 13 residues. Looked up from germline, CDR1 is MRHNA and CDR2 is SNTAGT. V dropped 6 bases and J dropped 3 bases, with 9 bases sitting between them. The method was immunoSEQ multiplex PCR; TCRdb's version includes in-frame clones alone and lacks a portion of them. The table has about 260,000 clones, approximately 93% seen once. This clonotype originated in an adult in good health. Material: peripheral blood, obtained on day 0 of AZD1222 vaccination. The rearrangement uses TRBV6-4 and TRBJ1-5, with no clear D. In DNA form, the CDR3 reads TGTGCCAGCAGCGAGGGATTCAATCAGCCCCAGCATTTT. Translated: CASSEGFNQPQHF.